The clone carrying this TCR beta chain turned up a few times. This entry is derived from a study of OX40 agonist ivuxolimab in advanced cancers. Clones were sequenced by immunoSEQ multiplex PCR, and TCRdb holds only the in-frame ones, with some missing. The sample lists around 72,000 clones; 88% were seen once. Germline CDR1 and CDR2: SNHLY and FYNNEI. V dropped 6 bases and J dropped 1; count of bases not matched to a gene: 8. The CDR3 is made up of 16 amino acids. Sequences were derived from CD4+ or CD8+ T cells sorted from blood, sampled in a trial of the OX40 agonist ivuxolimab. The receptor was derived from an adult with an advanced solid tumor such as melanoma, head and neck, liver or kidney cancer. The chain links TRBV2 to TRBJ2-2; 7 positions match TRBD1. The chain's CDR3 is CASRSQGQLNTGELFF. CDR3 DNA sequence: TGTGCCAGCAGATCCCAGGGACAGCTGAACACCGGGGAGCTGTTTTTT.